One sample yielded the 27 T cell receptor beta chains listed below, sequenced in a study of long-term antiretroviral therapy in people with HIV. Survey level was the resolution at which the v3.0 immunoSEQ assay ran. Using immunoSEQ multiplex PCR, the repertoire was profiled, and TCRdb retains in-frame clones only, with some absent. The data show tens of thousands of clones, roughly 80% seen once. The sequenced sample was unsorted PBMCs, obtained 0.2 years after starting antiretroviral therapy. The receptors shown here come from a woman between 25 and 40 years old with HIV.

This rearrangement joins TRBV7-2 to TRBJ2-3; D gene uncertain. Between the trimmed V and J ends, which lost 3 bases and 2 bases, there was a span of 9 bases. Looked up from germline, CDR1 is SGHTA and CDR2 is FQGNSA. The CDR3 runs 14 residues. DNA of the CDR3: TGTGCCAGCAGCTTGTGGGGATACACAGATACGCAGTATTTT. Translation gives CASSLWGYTDTQYF.

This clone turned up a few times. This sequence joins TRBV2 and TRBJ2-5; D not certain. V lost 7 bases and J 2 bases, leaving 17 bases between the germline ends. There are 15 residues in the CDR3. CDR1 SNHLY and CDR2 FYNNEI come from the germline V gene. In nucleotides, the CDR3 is TGTGCCAGCAAACCTGGACCAATGCCTCAAGAGACCCAGTACTTC. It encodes CASKPGPMPQETQYF.

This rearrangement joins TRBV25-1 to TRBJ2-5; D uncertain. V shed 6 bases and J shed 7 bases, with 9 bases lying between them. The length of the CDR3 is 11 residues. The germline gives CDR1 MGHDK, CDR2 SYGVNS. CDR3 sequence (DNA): TGTGCCAGCAGCGACATTGTGACCCAGTACTTC. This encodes CASSDIVTQYF.

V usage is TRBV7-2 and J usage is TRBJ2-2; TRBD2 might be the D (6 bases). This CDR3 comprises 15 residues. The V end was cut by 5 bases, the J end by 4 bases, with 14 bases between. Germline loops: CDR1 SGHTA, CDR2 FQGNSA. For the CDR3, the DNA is TGTGCCAGCAGCCCACGGGACTTGGGCACCGGGGAGCTGTTTTTT. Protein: CASSPRDLGTGELFF. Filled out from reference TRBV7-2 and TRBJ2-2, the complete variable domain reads GAGVSQSPSNKVTEKGKDVELRCDPISGHTALYWYRQSLGQGLEFLIYFQGNSAPDKSGLPSDRFSAERTGGSVSTLTIQRTQQEDSAVYLCASSPRDLGTGELFFGEGSRLTVL.

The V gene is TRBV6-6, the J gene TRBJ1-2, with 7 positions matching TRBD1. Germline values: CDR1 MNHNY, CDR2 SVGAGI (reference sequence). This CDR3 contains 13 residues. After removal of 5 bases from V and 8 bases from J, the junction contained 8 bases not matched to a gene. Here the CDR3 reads CASSHTGAGGYTF. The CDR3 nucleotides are TGTGCCAGCAGTCATACAGGGGCTGGAGGCTACACCTTC.

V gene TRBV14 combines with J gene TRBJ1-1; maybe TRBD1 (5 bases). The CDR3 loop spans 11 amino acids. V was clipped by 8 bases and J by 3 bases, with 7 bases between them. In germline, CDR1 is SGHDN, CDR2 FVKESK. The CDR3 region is CASSRDTEAFF. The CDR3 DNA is TGTGCCAGCTCCAGGGACACTGAAGCTTTCTTT.

This CDR3 is CASSRRIEGRTEAFF. CDR3 in DNA: TGTGCCAGTAGTCGAAGGATAGAGGGGCGAACTGAAGCTTTCTTT. The V gene is TRBV19, the J gene TRBJ1-1; possible D gene TRBD1, 5 bases. Trimming removed 5 bases from V and 5 bases from J, with 18 bases in between. The CDR3 covers 15 residues. CDR1 and CDR2 from the germline V gene are LNHDA and SQIVND (reference sequence).

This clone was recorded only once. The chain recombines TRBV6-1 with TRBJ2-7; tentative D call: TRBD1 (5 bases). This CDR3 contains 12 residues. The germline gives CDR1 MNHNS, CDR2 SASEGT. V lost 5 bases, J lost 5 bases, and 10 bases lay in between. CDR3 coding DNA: TGTGCCAGCAGTACCCAGGGTAACGAGCAGTACGTC. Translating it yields CASSTQGNEQYV.

CDR3 nucleotide sequence: TGTGCCAGCAGCCACCATCCAGGACAGGGTGGCTACACCTTC. Translation gives CASSHHPGQGGYTF. The rearrangement links TRBV11-1 to TRBJ1-2; TRBD1 matches at 8 bases. With 5 bases clipped from V and 7 bases from J, the junction kept 9 bases outside the gene matches. Germline V lookup: CDR1 SGHAT, CDR2 FQDESV (reference sequence). The CDR3 runs to 14 residues.

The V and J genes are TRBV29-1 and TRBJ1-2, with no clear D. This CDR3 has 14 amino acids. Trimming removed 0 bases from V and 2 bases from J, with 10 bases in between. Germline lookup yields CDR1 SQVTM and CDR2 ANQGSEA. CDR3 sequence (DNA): TGCAGCGTTGAAGATCCGGAACAGAACTATGGCTACACCTTC. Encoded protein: CSVEDPEQNYGYTF.

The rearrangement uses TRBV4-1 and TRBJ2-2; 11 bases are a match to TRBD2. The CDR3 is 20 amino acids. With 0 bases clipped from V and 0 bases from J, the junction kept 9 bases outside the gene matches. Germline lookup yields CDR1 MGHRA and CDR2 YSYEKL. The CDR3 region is CASSQERWLAGGSNTGELFF. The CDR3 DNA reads TGCGCCAGCAGCCAAGAACGGTGGCTAGCGGGGGGATCGAACACCGGGGAGCTGTTTTTT.

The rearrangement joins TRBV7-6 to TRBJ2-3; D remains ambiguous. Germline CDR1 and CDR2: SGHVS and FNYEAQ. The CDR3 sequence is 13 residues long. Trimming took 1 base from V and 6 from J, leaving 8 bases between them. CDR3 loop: CASSLVLVDTQYF. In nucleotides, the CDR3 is TGTGCCAGCAGCTTAGTCCTAGTCGATACGCAGTATTTT.

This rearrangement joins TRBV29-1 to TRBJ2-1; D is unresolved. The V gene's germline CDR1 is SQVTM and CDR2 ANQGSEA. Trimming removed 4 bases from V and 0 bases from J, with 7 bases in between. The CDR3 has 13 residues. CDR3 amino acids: CSVGTDSYNEQFF. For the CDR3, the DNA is TGCAGCGTTGGTACGGACTCCTACAATGAGCAGTTCTTC.

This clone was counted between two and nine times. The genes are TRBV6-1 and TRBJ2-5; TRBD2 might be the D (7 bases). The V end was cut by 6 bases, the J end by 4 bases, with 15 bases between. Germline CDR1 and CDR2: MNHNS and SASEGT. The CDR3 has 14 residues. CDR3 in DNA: TGTGCCAGCAGGACCGGGGGGCCGGGAGAGACCCAGTACTTC. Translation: CASRTGGPGETQYF.

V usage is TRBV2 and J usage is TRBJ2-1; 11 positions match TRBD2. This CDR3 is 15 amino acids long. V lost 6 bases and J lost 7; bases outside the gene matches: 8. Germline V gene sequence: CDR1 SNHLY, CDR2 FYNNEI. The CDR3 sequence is CASRTEIAGGNEQFF. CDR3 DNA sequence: TGTGCCAGCAGGACAGAGATAGCGGGGGGGAATGAGCAGTTCTTC.

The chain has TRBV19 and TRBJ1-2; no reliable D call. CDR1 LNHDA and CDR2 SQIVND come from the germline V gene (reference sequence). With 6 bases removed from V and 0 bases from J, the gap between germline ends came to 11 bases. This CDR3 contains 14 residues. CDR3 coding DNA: TGTGCCAGTAGCCAGTTACCCGCTAACTATGGCTACACCTTC. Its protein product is CASSQLPANYGYTF.

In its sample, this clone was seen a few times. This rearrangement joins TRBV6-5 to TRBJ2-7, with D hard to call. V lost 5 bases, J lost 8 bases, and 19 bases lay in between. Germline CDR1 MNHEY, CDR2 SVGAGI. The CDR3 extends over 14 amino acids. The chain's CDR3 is CASSIDRALTKQYF. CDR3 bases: TGTGCCAGCAGTATCGATAGGGCGCTCACGAAGCAGTACTTC.

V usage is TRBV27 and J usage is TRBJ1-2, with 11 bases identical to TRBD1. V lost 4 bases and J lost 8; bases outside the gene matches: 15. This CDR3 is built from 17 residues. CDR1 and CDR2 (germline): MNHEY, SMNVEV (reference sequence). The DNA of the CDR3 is TGTGCCAGCAGTTCCTTAGACCGGACAGGGGGCTTGCGGGGCTACACCTTC. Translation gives CASSSLDRTGGLRGYTF.

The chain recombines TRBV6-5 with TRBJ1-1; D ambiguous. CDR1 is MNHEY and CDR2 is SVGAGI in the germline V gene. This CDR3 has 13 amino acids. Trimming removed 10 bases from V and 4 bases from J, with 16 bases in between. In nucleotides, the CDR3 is TGTGCCACCAAGCTGGCCGCGGGCACTGAAGCTTTCTTT. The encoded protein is CATKLAAGTEAFF.

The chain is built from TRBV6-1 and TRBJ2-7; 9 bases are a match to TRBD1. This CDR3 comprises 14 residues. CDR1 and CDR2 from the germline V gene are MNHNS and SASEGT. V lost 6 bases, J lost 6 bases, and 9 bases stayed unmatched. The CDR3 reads CASSPGTGPSEQYV. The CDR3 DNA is TGTGCCAGCAGCCCCGGGACAGGGCCCTCCGAGCAGTACGTC.

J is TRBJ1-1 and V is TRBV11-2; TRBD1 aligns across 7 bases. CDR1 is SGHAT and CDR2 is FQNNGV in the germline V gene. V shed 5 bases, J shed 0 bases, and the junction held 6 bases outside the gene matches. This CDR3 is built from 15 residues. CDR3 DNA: TGTGCCAGCAGCCCCAGACAGGGCATGAACACTGAAGCTTTCTTT. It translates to CASSPRQGMNTEAFF.

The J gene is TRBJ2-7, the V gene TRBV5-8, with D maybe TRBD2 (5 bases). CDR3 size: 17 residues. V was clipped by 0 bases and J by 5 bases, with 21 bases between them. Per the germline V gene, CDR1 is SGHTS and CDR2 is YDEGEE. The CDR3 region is CASSLAWLGSGGDEQYF. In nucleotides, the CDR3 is TGTGCCAGCAGCTTGGCCTGGTTGGGGAGTGGAGGAGACGAGCAGTACTTC. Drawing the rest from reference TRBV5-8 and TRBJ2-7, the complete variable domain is EAGVTQSPTHLIKTRGQQATLRCSPISGHTSVYWYQQALGLGLQFLLWYDEGEERNRGNFPPRFSGRQFPNYSSELNVNALELEDSALYLCASSLAWLGSGGDEQYFGPGTRLTVT.

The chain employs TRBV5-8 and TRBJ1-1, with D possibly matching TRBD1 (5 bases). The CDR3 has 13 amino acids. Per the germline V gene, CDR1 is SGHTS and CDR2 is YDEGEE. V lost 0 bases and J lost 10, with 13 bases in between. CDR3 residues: CASSLVTGRGAFF. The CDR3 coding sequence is TGTGCCAGCAGCTTGGTTACGGGAAGGGGAGCTTTCTTT.

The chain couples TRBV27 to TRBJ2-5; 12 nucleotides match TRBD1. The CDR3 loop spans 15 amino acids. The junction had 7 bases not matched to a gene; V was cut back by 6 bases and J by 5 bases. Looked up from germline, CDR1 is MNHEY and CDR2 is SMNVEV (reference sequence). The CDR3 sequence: CASSSGTGGVETQYF. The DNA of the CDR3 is TGTGCCAGCAGCTCCGGGACAGGGGGCGTGGAGACCCAGTACTTC.

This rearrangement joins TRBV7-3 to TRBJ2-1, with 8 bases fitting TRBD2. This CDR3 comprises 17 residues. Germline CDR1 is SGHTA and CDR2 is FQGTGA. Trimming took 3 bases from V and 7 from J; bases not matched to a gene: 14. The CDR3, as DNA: TGTGCCAGCAGCTTGTCTGGCGGGGGGCTTTTGGGGAATGAGCAGTTCTTC. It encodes CASSLSGGGLLGNEQFF.

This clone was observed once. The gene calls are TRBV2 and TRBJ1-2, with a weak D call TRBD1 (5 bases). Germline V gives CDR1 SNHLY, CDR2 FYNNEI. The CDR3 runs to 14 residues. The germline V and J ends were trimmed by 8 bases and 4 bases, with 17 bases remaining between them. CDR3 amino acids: CASGWGVDFYGYTF. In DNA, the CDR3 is TGTGCCAGCGGATGGGGGGTGGATTTCTATGGCTACACCTTC.

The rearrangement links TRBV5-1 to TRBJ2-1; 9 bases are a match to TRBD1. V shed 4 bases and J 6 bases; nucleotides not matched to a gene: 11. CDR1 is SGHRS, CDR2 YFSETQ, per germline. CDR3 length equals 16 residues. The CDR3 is CASSLAVGQGINEQFF. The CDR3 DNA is TGCGCCAGCAGCCTGGCTGTCGGACAGGGGATCAATGAGCAGTTCTTC. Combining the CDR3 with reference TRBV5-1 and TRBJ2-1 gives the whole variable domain KAGVTQTPRYLIKTRGQQVTLSCSPISGHRSVSWYQQTPGQGLQFLFEYFSETQRNKGNFPGRFSGRQFSNSRSEMNVSTLELGDSALYLCASSLAVGQGINEQFFGPGTRLTVL.